The entry below gives a single TCR beta chain sequence along with its context. Its antigen is not identified. This record comes from a study of T cells after yellow fever vaccination. Overall study findings and caveats: Abundant bulk-derived clonotypes could contaminate FACS-sorted repertoires. Faster peaking, at day 5 versus 15, marked a secondary response that was weaker.

TCRdb redid the calling of the 5' RACE reads with MiXCR, one entry per CDR3 protein. The sample has roughly 520,000 distinct CDR3 sequences, 21% seen once; the top ten hold about 15%. This CDR3 has 15 residues. After removal of 5 bases from V and 4 bases from J, the junction contained 7 bases not matched to a gene. The sample in question was PBMCs, obtained roughly 20 days after the first yellow fever vaccination. This receptor was taken from a man between 18 and 29 years old who received the YFV17D yellow fever vaccine. The chain combines TRBV12-3 or TRBV12-4 with TRBJ2-2, with 7 bases identical to TRBD1. This chain's CDR3 is CASSPYGTATGELFF. CDR3 DNA: TGTGCCAGCAGTCCATACGGGACAGCCACCGGGGAGCTGTTTTTT.